Following are 15 T cell receptor beta chains from one sample sequenced in a study of technical replicates of blood from several donors. This table comes from immunoSEQ multiplex PCR, and its TCRdb copy is limited to in-frame clones, with some not included. The table shows over 85,000 clones, with just under 95% occurring only once. The sequencing input was T cells isolated from PBMCs. Receptor source: a human donor in good health.

The chain uses TRBV6-1 and TRBJ2-6; D is ambiguous. The CDR3 totals 15 residues. Trimming shortened V by 8 bases and J by 0 bases, and 11 bases separated the two germline ends. The germline gives CDR1 MNHNS, CDR2 SASEGT. CDR3: CASGTASSGANVLTF. CDR3 coding DNA: TGTGCCAGCGGAACAGCCAGCTCTGGGGCCAACGTCCTGACTTTC.

The rearrangement joins TRBV29-1 to TRBJ1-1; the match to TRBD1 covers 8 bases. The CDR3 runs 14 residues. Germline CDR1 reads SQVTM; CDR2 reads ANQGSEA. V lost 5 bases, J lost 4 bases, and 9 bases stayed unmatched. This CDR3 is CSVFGQGGGTEAFF. The CDR3 nucleotides are TGCAGCGTTTTTGGACAGGGAGGAGGCACTGAAGCTTTCTTT.

The genes are TRBV28 and TRBJ2-1, with 12 bases lining up with TRBD2. Trimming at V came to 6 bases and at J to 4 bases, leaving 10 bases not matched to a gene. The CDR3 contains 17 residues. The germline V gene has CDR1 MDHEN and CDR2 SYDVKM. The CDR3 is CASRTSGSRGVYNEQFF. The CDR3 coding sequence is TGTGCCAGCAGGACTAGCGGGAGTCGGGGGGTGTACAATGAGCAGTTCTTC. The entire variable domain, with the rest obtained from reference TRBV28 and TRBJ2-1, is as follows: DVKVTQSSRYLVKRTGEKVFLECVQDMDHENMFWYRQDPGLGLRLIYFSYDVKMKEKGDIPEGYSVSREKKERFSLILESASTNQTSMYLCASRTSGSRGVYNEQFFGPGTRLTVL.

This chain links TRBV7-2 with TRBJ2-7, with 14 bases lining up with TRBD2. CDR1 and CDR2 (germline): SGHTA, FQGNSA. The V and J ends lost 5 bases and 6 bases, in that order; junction bases with no gene match: 6. CDR3 length: 15 residues. The DNA of the CDR3 is TGTGCCAGCAGCCACGGGACTAGCGGGAGCGGCGAGCAGTACTTC. It translates to CASSHGTSGSGEQYF.

The table lists this clone with a count of one. The J gene is TRBJ2-3, the V gene TRBV9, with 10 bases that match TRBD1. The length of the CDR3 is 16 residues. The ends lost 2 bases at V and 0 bases at J; junction bases unmatched: 3. Germline CDR1 and CDR2: SGDLS and YYNGEE. The CDR3, as DNA: TGTGCCAGCAGCGTGGGACAGGGGATTAGCACAGATACGCAGTATTTT. Its translation: CASSVGQGISTDTQYF.

The chain is built from TRBV7-2 and TRBJ2-5; 8 bases are a match to TRBD2. There are 15 residues in the CDR3. V lost 7 bases to trimming and J lost 5 bases; unmatched junction nucleotides: 12. Germline lookup yields CDR1 SGHTA and CDR2 FQGNSA. This CDR3 is CASTGRGGISETQYF. CDR3 in DNA: TGTGCCAGCACCGGACGGGGGGGAATTTCGGAGACCCAGTACTTC.

The chain couples TRBV28 to TRBJ1-1, with D possibly TRBD1 on 6 matching bases. CDR1 is MDHEN, CDR2 SYDVKM, per germline. V lost 2 bases and J 5 bases, leaving 18 bases between the germline ends. The CDR3 is made up of 16 amino acids. The CDR3, as DNA: TGTGCCAGCAGTTTACTTACCAGGGGAGGGAGGACTGAAGCTTTCTTT. Protein sequence: CASSLLTRGGRTEAFF.

The genes are TRBV6-5 and TRBJ2-5; maybe TRBD2 (5 bases). The end of the DNA aligns better with TRBJ2-7, so the J call may be wrong. There are 13 residues in the CDR3. Germline assignment: CDR1 MNHEY and CDR2 SVGAGI. CDR3 amino acids: CASRDLAAHEQYF. The CDR3 DNA reads TGTGCCAGCAGAGATCTAGCCGCTCACGAGCAGTACTTC.

The rearrangement links TRBV4-2 to TRBJ2-7, with D unclear. The CDR3 has 12 residues. Trimming shortened V by 2 bases and J by 5 bases, and 7 bases separated the two germline ends. CDR1 and CDR2 (germline): LGHNA, YNFKEQ. The CDR3 spells CASSQYTDEQYF. The CDR3 DNA sequence: TGTGCCAGCAGCCAATATACTGACGAGCAGTACTTC.

The rearrangement uses TRBV18 and TRBJ1-2; D is possibly TRBD1 (5 bases). Trimming took 3 bases from V and 6 from J, leaving 14 bases between them. The germline V gene has CDR1 KGHSH and CDR2 LQKENI. The CDR3 sequence is 14 residues long. The chain's CDR3 is CASSPQGALDGYTF. DNA of the CDR3: TGTGCCAGCTCACCGCAAGGGGCCCTCGATGGCTACACCTTC.

The chain employs TRBV6-6 and TRBJ1-4, with D perhaps TRBD1 (6 bases). The CDR3 is 15 amino acids. The V end lost 4 bases, the J end lost 3 bases, and 12 bases lay between the germline ends. The germline V gene encodes CDR1 MNHNY and CDR2 SVGAGI (reference sequence). The CDR3 loop reads CASSSQTGANEKLFF. In DNA form, the CDR3 reads TGTGCCAGCAGTTCTCAGACAGGAGCTAATGAAAAACTGTTTTTT.

The CDR3 protein is CASSSFGQEFYGYTF. CDR3 coding DNA: TGTGCCAGCAGCTCCTTTGGACAAGAGTTCTATGGCTACACCTTC. The chain joins TRBV5-8 to TRBJ1-2; D is possibly TRBD1 (5 bases). The CDR3 extends over 15 amino acids. Trimming took 3 bases from V and 4 from J, leaving 16 bases between them. The V gene's germline CDR1 is SGHTS and CDR2 YDEGEE.

This clone showed up just once. Here the CDR3 reads CASSQSSGPGYYGYTF. The CDR3 nucleotides read TGTGCCAGCAGCCAATCGAGTGGCCCGGGTTATTATGGCTACACCTTC. The chain uses TRBV16 and TRBJ1-2; D is undetermined. Germline CDR1 is KGHSY and CDR2 is FQNENV. The CDR3 runs 16 residues. Trimming shortened V by 0 bases and J by 5 bases, and 16 bases separated the two germline ends.

This clone was seen just once. The chain joins TRBV2 to TRBJ1-2; D uncertain. The germline CDR1 and CDR2 sequences are SNHLY and FYNNEI. With 1 base removed from V and 7 bases from J, the gap between germline ends came to 10 bases. This CDR3 region has 13 residues. The CDR3 protein is CASSEEGAGGYTF. The CDR3 region has the DNA TGTGCCAGCAGTGAAGAGGGTGCGGGTGGCTACACCTTC.

V usage is TRBV6-5 and J usage is TRBJ1-2; 7 bases align to TRBD1. The V gene's germline CDR1 is MNHEY and CDR2 SVGAGI. V shed 7 bases, J shed 3 bases, and the junction held 11 bases outside the gene matches. The CDR3 runs 15 residues. The CDR3 loop reads CASMGIDREDYGYTF. CDR3 DNA: TGTGCCAGCATGGGAATTGACAGGGAGGACTATGGCTACACCTTC.